The next 30 T cell receptor beta chains were all read from a single sample in a study of technical replicates of blood from a handful of donors. Clones were sequenced by immunoSEQ multiplex PCR, and TCRdb holds only the in-frame ones, with some missing. The table lists about 72,000 clones, approximately 92% of them singletons. The sequenced sample consisted of T cells isolated from PBMCs. The receptors here all came from a human donor in good health.

In the case of this clone: The germline gene is not matched at one end of the junction; a read error may be the cause. The rearrangement uses TRBV7-9 and TRBJ1-2; TRBD1 might be the D (5 bases). Germline V lookup: CDR1 SEHNR, CDR2 FQNEAQ (reference sequence). This CDR3 comprises 13 residues. CDR3 region: CASSLAFSAGHYF. In DNA, the CDR3 is TGTGCCAGCAGCTTAGCATTTTCGGCAGGGCATTACTTC.

The chain is built from TRBV4-3 and TRBJ2-3; 9 bases map to TRBD2. The CDR3 spans 18 residues. With V trimmed by 0 bases and J by 4 bases, 11 bases remained unmatched. CDR1 and CDR2 (germline): LGHNA, YSLEER. The DNA of the CDR3 is TGCGCCAGCAGCCAAGATAGTAGCGGGAGTTCTTATGCAGATACGCAGTATTTT. Translating it yields CASSQDSSGSSYADTQYF.

The chain joins TRBV5-4 to TRBJ2-2, with D possibly matching TRBD1 (5 bases). The V and J ends lost 1 base and 5 bases respectively, with 6 bases between them. The germline V gene has CDR1 SGHNT and CDR2 YYREEE (reference sequence). The CDR3 contains 13 residues. CDR3 region: CASSLPGTGELFF. The CDR3 nucleotides are TGTGCCAGCAGCTTGCCAGGGACCGGGGAGCTGTTTTTT. The whole variable domain, remainder taken from reference TRBV5-4 and TRBJ2-2, is ETGVTQSPTHLIKTRGQQVTLRCSSQSGHNTVSWYQQALGQGPQFIFQYYREEENGRGNFPPRFSGLQFPNYSSELNVNALELDDSALYLCASSLPGTGELFFGEGSRLTVL.

The rearrangement links TRBV7-9 to TRBJ1-1, with 9 positions matching TRBD1. V was pared by 5 bases and J by 5 bases, with 9 bases of the junction left unmatched. CDR1 SEHNR and CDR2 FQNEAQ come from the germline V gene (reference sequence). The CDR3 length is 15 residues. In DNA form, the CDR3 reads TGTGCCAGCAGCGAGATCCCGGGACAGGGTACTGAAGCTTTCTTT. Translating it yields CASSEIPGQGTEAFF.

The J gene is TRBJ2-5, the V gene TRBV29-1, with D perhaps matching TRBD2 (5 bases). CDR3 size: 13 residues. Germline V lookup: CDR1 SQVTM, CDR2 ANQGSEA. V was pared by 7 bases and J by 5 bases, with 17 bases between. CDR3 region: CSARSGTSETQYF. CDR3 nucleotides: TGCAGCGCGAGGAGCGGCACATCCGAGACCCAGTACTTC. The whole variable domain, remainder taken from reference TRBV29-1 and TRBJ2-5, is SAVISQKPSRDICQRGTSLTIQCQVDSQVTMMFWYRQQPGQSLTLIATANQGSEATYESGFVIDKFPISRPNLTFSTLTVSNMSPEDSSIYLCSARSGTSETQYFGPGTRLLVL.

The chain carries TRBV6-5 and TRBJ1-3; 9 positions agree with TRBD1. CDR1 MNHEY and CDR2 SVGAGI come from the germline V gene. Germline trimming cut 2 bases from V and 8 bases from J; bases unmatched to any gene: 7. This CDR3 spans 15 amino acids. In DNA form, the CDR3 reads TGTGCCAGCAGTTACCAACGGACAGGGGTAGACACCATATATTTT. Its protein product is CASSYQRTGVDTIYF.

The chain joins TRBV27 to TRBJ2-3; D gene unclear. CDR3 size: 14 residues. CDR1 is MNHEY and CDR2 is SMNVEV in the germline V gene (reference sequence). Trimming left V 0 bases short and J 6 bases short, with 10 bases between. Written as DNA, the CDR3 is TGTGCCAGCAGTTTATCTCCGTCAAGCGATACGCAGTATTTT. Encoded protein: CASSLSPSSDTQYF.

The V gene is TRBV27, the J gene TRBJ2-1; 10 bases match TRBD2. Per the germline V gene, CDR1 is MNHEY and CDR2 is SMNVEV (reference sequence). CDR3 size: 14 residues. V shed 4 bases and J 9 bases; nucleotides not matched to a gene: 6. The CDR3 nucleotides are TGTGCCAGCAGTTGGGCTAGCGGGAGTATTGAGCAGTTCTTC. Translation: CASSWASGSIEQFF.

The chain combines TRBV5-6 with TRBJ2-1; 9 nucleotides agree with TRBD2. The CDR3 spans 14 residues. V lost 2 bases, J lost 4 bases, and 1 base stayed unmatched. Per the germline V gene, CDR1 is SGHDT and CDR2 is YYEEEE. Here the CDR3 reads CASSFTSGYNEQFF. The CDR3, as DNA: TGTGCCAGCAGCTTTACTAGCGGGTACAATGAGCAGTTCTTC.

The chain employs TRBV28 and TRBJ2-7, with TRBD2 matching over 10 bases. The CDR3 is 17 residues long. CDR1 MDHEN and CDR2 SYDVKM come from the germline V gene. Trimming at V came to 6 bases and at J to 0 bases, leaving 11 bases not matched to a gene. The CDR3 DNA sequence: TGTGCCAGCAGGGGGGCTCCCCCTAGCGGGAGCTCCTACGAGCAGTACTTC. Translation: CASRGAPPSGSSYEQYF.

The V call is TRBV6-1, the J call TRBJ2-3; TRBD2 is a possible D gene (5 bases). V lost 7 bases and J 4 bases, leaving 9 bases between the germline ends. This CDR3 comprises 12 residues. Germline V gene sequence: CDR1 MNHNS, CDR2 SASEGT. The CDR3 here is CASKDYSDTQYF. CDR3 DNA: TGTGCCAGCAAAGACTACTCAGATACGCAGTATTTT.

CDR3 loop: CAWQLGGNYGYTF. DNA for the CDR3: TGTGCCTGGCAGCTGGGGGGGAACTATGGCTACACCTTC. The chain is built from TRBV30 and TRBJ1-2; tentative D call: TRBD1 (5 bases). The germline gives CDR1 GTSNPN, CDR2 SVGIG (reference sequence). CDR3 size: 13 residues. Trimming stripped 5 bases from V and 2 bases from J, with 12 bases between.

This clone is medium-sized in the sample. The chain links TRBV20-1 to TRBJ1-1; D is uncertain. Germline V gives CDR1 DFQATT, CDR2 SNEGSKA (reference sequence). V shed 6 bases and J shed 4 bases, with 9 bases lying between them. This CDR3 is 11 amino acids long. In nucleotides, the CDR3 is TGCAGTGCAACGGAGTTCACTGAAGCTTTCTTT. Amino acids: CSATEFTEAFF.

This clone has only one observation. The V gene is TRBV5-6, the J gene TRBJ1-5; no reliable D call. CDR1 is SGHDT, CDR2 YYEEEE, per germline. CDR3 length equals 13 residues. Trimming removed 0 bases at V and 4 bases at J, with 5 bases between. The CDR3 DNA reads TGTGCCAGCAGCTTGGAGAGGAATCAGCCCCAGCATTTT. Encoded protein: CASSLERNQPQHF.

The genes are TRBV6-5 and TRBJ1-2; 9 bases map to TRBD1. The CDR3 extends over 14 amino acids. Germline V gene data show CDR1 as MNHEY and CDR2 as SVGAGI. The V and J ends lost 7 bases and 4 bases, in that order; junction bases with no gene match: 7. The CDR3 region has the DNA TGTGCCAGCACCCCCGGGACAGGGATCTATGGCTACACCTTC. It encodes CASTPGTGIYGYTF.

The chain recombines TRBV5-4 with TRBJ1-1; D possibly corresponds to TRBD1 (6 bases). Trimming pared 0 bases from V and 8 bases from J, leaving 14 bases between. The CDR3 is 14 residues long. Germline values: CDR1 SGHNT, CDR2 YYREEE (reference sequence). CDR3 bases: TGTGCCAGCAGCTTGGATCCCCCGGGACACGAAGCTTTCTTT. Protein sequence: CASSLDPPGHEAFF.

The CDR3: CASGARAWETQYF. In nucleotides, the CDR3 is TGTGCCAGCGGAGCGCGGGCTTGGGAGACCCAGTACTTC. This chain joins TRBV6-4 and TRBJ2-5; the D gene is possibly TRBD2 (5 bases). Looked up from germline, CDR1 is MRHNA and CDR2 is SNTAGT. The V end lost 8 bases, the J end lost 5 bases, and 15 bases lay between the germline ends. The CDR3 sequence is 13 residues long.

The genes are TRBV7-2 and TRBJ2-5, with 7 positions matching TRBD1. CDR1 is SGHTA, CDR2 FQGNSA, per germline. J lost 3 bases, V lost 3 bases, and 1 base had no gene match. The CDR3 extends over 13 amino acids. CDR3 loop: CASSLTGKETQYF. Here the CDR3 DNA reads TGTGCCAGCAGCTTGACAGGGAAAGAGACCCAGTACTTC.

This chain links TRBV6-5 with TRBJ2-7; weak D call: TRBD2 (6 bases). Trimming cost V 3 bases and J 5 bases, with 17 bases left between them. The CDR3 sequence is 15 residues long. Germline lookup yields CDR1 MNHEY and CDR2 SVGAGI. The CDR3 sequence is CASSYRGTDLDEQYF. Here the CDR3 DNA reads TGTGCCAGCAGTTATCGCGGGACGGATCTTGACGAGCAGTACTTC.

DNA for the CDR3: TGTGCCAGCAGCGCAAAGGCAGGGGGCAAGGAAGCTTTCTTT. It yields the protein CASSAKAGGKEAFF. The chain couples TRBV9 to TRBJ1-1; TRBD1 agrees at 8 bases. CDR1 is SGDLS, CDR2 YYNGEE, per germline. J gave up 8 bases and V 3 bases, and 9 bases lay outside the gene matches. This CDR3 is 14 amino acids long.

V is TRBV7-9 and J is TRBJ2-1; 8 positions match TRBD2. The V and J ends lost 7 bases and 6 bases, in that order; junction bases with no gene match: 11. CDR1 and CDR2 from the germline V gene are SEHNR and FQNEAQ (reference sequence). This CDR3 comprises 15 residues. This CDR3 reads CASTHVSGRINEQFF. CDR3 bases: TGTGCCAGCACCCACGTGAGCGGGAGAATCAATGAGCAGTTCTTC.

This sequence joins TRBV11-2 and TRBJ2-7; 9 bases agree with TRBD1. CDR3 length equals 14 residues. Germline-derived CDR1 and CDR2 are SGHAT and FQNNGV. With 6 bases clipped from V and 2 bases from J, the junction kept 5 bases outside the gene matches. The CDR3 loop is CASSWTGATYEQYF. Written as DNA, the CDR3 is TGTGCCAGCAGTTGGACAGGGGCTACCTACGAGCAGTACTTC. Combining the CDR3 with reference TRBV11-2 and TRBJ2-7 gives the whole variable domain EAGVAQSPRYKIIEKRQSVAFWCNPISGHATLYWYQQILGQGPKLLIQFQNNGVVDDSQLPKDRFSAERLKGVDSTLKIQPAKLEDSAVYLCASSWTGATYEQYFGPGTRLTVT.

V gene TRBV19 combines with J gene TRBJ1-5, with 7 bases matching TRBD1. The CDR3 contains 12 residues. V shed 9 bases and J 3 bases; nucleotides not matched to a gene: 2. Germline V gene lookup returns CDR1 LNHDA and CDR2 SQIVND (reference sequence). CDR3 sequence (DNA): TGTGCCAGCACAGGGGTCAATCAGCCCCAGCATTTT. Translating gives CASTGVNQPQHF.

The chain combines TRBV29-1 with TRBJ2-2, with 13 bases aligning to TRBD2. The CDR3 runs 16 residues. The V segment lost 6 bases and the J segment 4 bases; nucleotides outside the gene matches: 8. Germline loops: CDR1 SQVTM, CDR2 ANQGSEA. CDR3 nucleotides: TGCAGCGTCGGAGGACTAGCGGGAGAAGGCACCGGGGAGCTGTTTTTT. This codes for CSVGGLAGEGTGELFF.

The gene calls are TRBV6-1 and TRBJ2-2; possibly TRBD2 for D (6 bases). Germline V CDR1 and CDR2: MNHNS, SASEGT. This CDR3 is 14 amino acids long. V lost 9 bases and J 3 bases, leaving 14 bases between the germline ends. In nucleotides, the CDR3 is TGTGCCAGTGTGGGGGGTTGGTACACCGGGGAGCTGTTTTTT. It codes for CASVGGWYTGELFF.

V gene TRBV4-2 combines with J gene TRBJ1-1, with unresolved D. V was trimmed by 8 bases and J by 5 bases, leaving 6 bases between them. Germline CDR1 reads LGHNA; CDR2 reads YNFKEQ. The CDR3 loop spans 10 amino acids. The CDR3 DNA follows: TGTGCCAGCTCGGGAACTGAAGCTTTCTTT. Translated, it gives CASSGTEAFF.

The chain recombines TRBV18 with TRBJ1-1; TRBD1 agrees at 7 bases. V dropped 6 bases and J dropped 6; count of bases not matched to a gene: 4. This CDR3 region has 12 residues. Germline V gene sequence: CDR1 KGHSH, CDR2 LQKENI. The CDR3 nucleotides are TGTGCCAGCTCCCTGACAGGGTCTGAAGCTTTCTTT. Translating gives CASSLTGSEAFF.

The chain links TRBV28 to TRBJ1-1; tentative D call: TRBD1 (6 bases). CDR1 MDHEN and CDR2 SYDVKM come from the germline V gene. V was pared by 2 bases and J by 10 bases, with 14 bases between. The CDR3 contains 13 residues. Here the CDR3 reads CASSLQGPTGAFF. The DNA of the CDR3 is TGTGCCAGCAGTTTACAGGGGCCTACGGGAGCTTTCTTT.

This rearrangement joins TRBV6-6 to TRBJ2-6; 7 nucleotides agree with TRBD1. Germline loops: CDR1 MNHNY, CDR2 SVGAGI (reference sequence). The CDR3 sequence is 15 residues long. Trimming took 2 bases from V and 4 from J; bases not matched to a gene: 2. In nucleotides, the CDR3 is TGTGCCAGCAGTTACAGGGGACAGGGGGCCAACGTCCTGACTTTC. This translates into CASSYRGQGANVLTF.

The chain links TRBV9 to TRBJ2-2; D is perhaps TRBD2 (6 bases). The V gene's germline CDR1 is SGDLS and CDR2 YYNGEE. CDR3 length: 15 residues. Trimming left V 4 bases short and J 4 bases short, with 14 bases between. DNA of the CDR3: TGTGCCAGCAGCATGGAGGGACGGCCCACCGGGGAGCTGTTTTTT. This sequence encodes CASSMEGRPTGELFF.